This T cell receptor (beta chain) was sequenced in a study of read filtering for tumor transcriptome and immune sequencing. Overall study: Revised staging placed about 8 patients in R-ISS I, 15 to 20 in II, roughly 7 in III. Transcriptome libraries were built from DNase-treated RNA. Per sample, TCR-region reads ranged about 3.5 to 11 million by IR-seq, about 85 to 1,400 by RNA-seq. The study's findings and limits: Without single-read clonotypes, shared clonotype proportions correlated more between IR-seq and RNA-seq.

From 350 to 500 ng of RNA, a library with molecular barcoded alpha/delta and beta/gamma adaptors was made. From the reads, TCRdb called clonotypes with MiXCR, one entry per CDR3 protein. The sample holds more than 100,000 distinct CDR3 sequences, about 12% seen once. This clonotype was recorded many times. Antigen: not known. The ends were cut back, 5 bases at V and 4 bases at J, with 17 bases in the middle. This CDR3 is 15 amino acids long. Germline-derived CDR1 and CDR2 are SGHTA and FQGNSA. This sequence joins TRBV7-2 and TRBJ2-5; maybe TRBD1 (6 bases). Sequenced material: a population of CD138-negative cells sorted from bone marrow. This TCR was recovered from a donor at least 40 years old with multiple myeloma. DNA for the CDR3: TGTGCCAGCAGCCCGCAGATAAACAGGGTAGAGACCCAGTACTTC. It codes for CASSPQINRVETQYF. Complete variable domain (other parts from reference TRBV7-2 and TRBJ2-5): GAGVSQSPSNKVTEKGKDVELRCDPISGHTALYWYRQSLGQGLEFLIYFQGNSAPDKSGLPSDRFSAERTGGSVSTLTIQRTQQEDSAVYLCASSPQINRVETQYFGPGTRLLVL.